These 6 T cell receptor beta chains came from one sample sequenced in a study of glioma-infiltrating T cells. Amplification of TCR alpha and beta CDR3 regions from RNA used iRepertoire nested multiplex PCR. TCRdb fed the multiplex PCR reads into MiXCR, producing one record per CDR3 protein. The sample records tens of thousands of distinct CDR3 sequences, under 30% being singletons. The sample taken for sequencing was glioma tissue, nonneoplastic brain tissue, or PBMCs (not recorded which). These receptor sequences come from a human donor with low-grade glioma or glioblastoma, undergoing nonglioma brain surgery, or in good health (not recorded which).

This clonotype was counted many times. The chain recombines TRBV7-2 with TRBJ1-2, with a possible D match to TRBD1 (5 bases). Germline V gives CDR1 SGHTA, CDR2 FQGNSA. V dropped 8 bases and J dropped 4 bases, with 11 bases sitting between them. This CDR3 region has 12 residues. The CDR3 DNA reads as TGTGCCAGCGGATCAGGGAGCTATGGCTACACCTTC. Translating it yields CASGSGSYGYTF.

There are many counts of this clonotype. The V and J genes are TRBV4-1 and TRBJ2-7; 12 bases are a match to TRBD1. The V segment lost 2 bases and the J segment 7 bases; nucleotides outside the gene matches: 15. Germline loops: CDR1 MGHRA, CDR2 YSYEKL. The CDR3 spans 18 residues. Written as DNA, the CDR3 is TGCGCCAGCAGCCAAAAACTCGCTGCGGGACAGGGGGCGGGAGAGCAGTACTTC. This codes for CASSQKLAAGQGAGEQYF.

This clonotype was detected many times. The chain combines TRBV12-3 or TRBV12-4 with TRBJ1-4; D gene uncertain. The CDR3 is made up of 14 amino acids. V lost 6 bases, J lost 3 bases, and 11 bases lay in between. The CDR3 nucleotides read TGTGCCAGCAGCGATACTTGGGCTAATGAAAAACTGTTTTTT. This translates into CASSDTWANEKLFF.

This clonotype has ten or more counts. This sequence joins TRBV2 and TRBJ1-1; D call uncertain. Germline CDR1 is SNHLY and CDR2 is FYNNEI. Trimming left V 2 bases short and J 3 bases short, with 4 bases between. The CDR3 runs to 12 residues. CDR3 region: CASSEKDTEAFF. CDR3 coding DNA: TGTGCCAGCAGTGAAAAGGACACTGAAGCTTTCTTT.

There are many counts of this clonotype. The chain uses TRBV27 and TRBJ1-1; D not resolved. CDR3 size: 15 residues. The V end lost 6 bases, the J end lost 4 bases, and 18 bases lay between the germline ends. Germline CDR1 reads MNHEY; CDR2 reads SMNVEV (reference sequence). The CDR3, as DNA: TGTGCCAGCAGCCCCGGAGCAGGAAGGCTCACTGAAGCTTTCTTT. Translated, it gives CASSPGAGRLTEAFF.

This clonotype occurred many times. The gene calls are TRBV6-1 and TRBJ2-2; a weak D match, TRBD1 (5 bases). Trimming left V 5 bases short and J 3 bases short, with 10 bases between. Germline V gives CDR1 MNHNS, CDR2 SASEGT. This CDR3 comprises 14 residues. CDR3 nucleotide sequence: TGTGCCAGCAGTTTGCAGGGTTACACCGGGGAGCTGTTTTTT. As protein: CASSLQGYTGELFF.